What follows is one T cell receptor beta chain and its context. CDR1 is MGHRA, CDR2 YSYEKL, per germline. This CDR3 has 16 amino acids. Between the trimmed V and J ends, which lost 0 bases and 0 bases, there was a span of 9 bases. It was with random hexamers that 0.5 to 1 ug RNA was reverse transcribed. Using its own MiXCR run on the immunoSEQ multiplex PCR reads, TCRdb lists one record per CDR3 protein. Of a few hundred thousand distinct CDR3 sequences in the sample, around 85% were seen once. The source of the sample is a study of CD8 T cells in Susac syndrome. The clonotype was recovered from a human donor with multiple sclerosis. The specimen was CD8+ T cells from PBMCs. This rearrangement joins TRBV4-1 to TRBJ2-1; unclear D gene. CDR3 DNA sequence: TGCGCCAGCAGCCAAGAAGGGCACCCCTCCTACAATGAGCAGTTCTTC. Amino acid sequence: CASSQEGHPSYNEQFF.